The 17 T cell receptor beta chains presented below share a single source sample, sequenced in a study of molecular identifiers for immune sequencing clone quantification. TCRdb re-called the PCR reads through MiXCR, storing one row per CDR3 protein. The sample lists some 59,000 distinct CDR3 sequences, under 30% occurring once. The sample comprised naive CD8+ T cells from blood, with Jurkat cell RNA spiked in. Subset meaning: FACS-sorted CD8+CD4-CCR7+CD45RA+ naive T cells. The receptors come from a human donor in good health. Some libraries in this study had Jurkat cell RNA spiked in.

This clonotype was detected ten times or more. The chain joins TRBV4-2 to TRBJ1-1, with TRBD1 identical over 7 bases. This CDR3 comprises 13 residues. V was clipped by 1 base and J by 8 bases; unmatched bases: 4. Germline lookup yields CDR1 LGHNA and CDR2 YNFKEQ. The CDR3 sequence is CASSQVKGAEAFF. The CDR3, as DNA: TGTGCCAGCAGCCAAGTTAAGGGGGCGGAAGCTTTCTTT.

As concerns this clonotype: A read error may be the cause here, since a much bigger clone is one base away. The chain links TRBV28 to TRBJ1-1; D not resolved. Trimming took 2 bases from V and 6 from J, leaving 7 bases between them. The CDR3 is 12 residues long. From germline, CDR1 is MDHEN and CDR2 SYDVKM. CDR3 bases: TGTGCCAGCAGTTTAGCCAGGTCTGAAGCTTTCTTT. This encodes CASSLARSEAFF.

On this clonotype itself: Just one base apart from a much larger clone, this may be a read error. This chain's CDR3 is CASSVGNRGVRYAQYF. For the CDR3, the DNA is TGTGCCAGCTCAGTAGGAAACAGGGGTGTGCGATACGCGCAGTACTTC. The chain is built from TRBV18 and TRBJ2-7; 7 bases match TRBD1. This CDR3 is built from 16 residues. Germline V lookup: CDR1 KGHSH, CDR2 LQKENI.

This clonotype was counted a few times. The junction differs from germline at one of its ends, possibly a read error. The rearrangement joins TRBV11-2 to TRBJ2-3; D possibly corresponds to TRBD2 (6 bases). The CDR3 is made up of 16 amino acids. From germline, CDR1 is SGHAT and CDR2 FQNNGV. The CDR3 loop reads CASSVDVADSTDTQYF. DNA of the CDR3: TGTGCCAGCAGCGTAGATGTAGCGGATAGCACAGATACGCAGTATTTT.

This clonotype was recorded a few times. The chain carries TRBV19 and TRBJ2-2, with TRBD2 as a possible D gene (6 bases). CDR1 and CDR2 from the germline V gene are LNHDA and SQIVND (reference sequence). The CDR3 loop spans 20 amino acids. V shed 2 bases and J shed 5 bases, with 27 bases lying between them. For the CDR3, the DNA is TGTGCCAGTAGTATAAACGAGGGACTGGAGGTCGTGTTTCTAACCGGGGAGCTGTTTTTT. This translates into CASSINEGLEVVFLTGELFF.

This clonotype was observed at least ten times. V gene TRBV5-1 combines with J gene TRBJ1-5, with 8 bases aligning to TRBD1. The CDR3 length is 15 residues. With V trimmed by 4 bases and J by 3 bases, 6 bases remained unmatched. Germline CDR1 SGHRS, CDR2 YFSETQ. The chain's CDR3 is CASSKKDRVNQPQHF. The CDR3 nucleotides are TGCGCCAGCAGCAAAAAGGACAGGGTCAATCAGCCCCAGCATTTT.

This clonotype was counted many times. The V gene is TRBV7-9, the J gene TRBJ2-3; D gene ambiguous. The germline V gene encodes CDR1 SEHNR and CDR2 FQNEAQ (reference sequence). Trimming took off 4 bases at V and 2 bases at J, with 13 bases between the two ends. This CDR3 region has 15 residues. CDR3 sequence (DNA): TGTGCCAGCAGCTCCCCCACCTCGAACACAGATACGCAGTATTTT. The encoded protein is CASSSPTSNTDTQYF.

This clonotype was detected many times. The CDR3 nucleotides read TGCGCCAGCACCGAAAACACTGAAGCTTTCTTT. Protein product: CASTENTEAFF. V and J are TRBV10-2 and TRBJ1-1; D not resolved. The CDR3 is 11 residues long. The V end lost 7 bases, the J end lost 2 bases, and 5 bases lay between the germline ends. Germline V CDR1 and CDR2: WSHSY, SAAADI.

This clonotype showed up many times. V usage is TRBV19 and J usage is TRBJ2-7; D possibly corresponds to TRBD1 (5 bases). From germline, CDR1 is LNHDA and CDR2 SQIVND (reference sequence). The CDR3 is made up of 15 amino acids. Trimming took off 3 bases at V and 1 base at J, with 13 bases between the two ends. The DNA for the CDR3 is TGTGCCAGTAGTATGTCCAGGGATATATCCTACGAGCAGTACTTC. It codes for CASSMSRDISYEQYF.

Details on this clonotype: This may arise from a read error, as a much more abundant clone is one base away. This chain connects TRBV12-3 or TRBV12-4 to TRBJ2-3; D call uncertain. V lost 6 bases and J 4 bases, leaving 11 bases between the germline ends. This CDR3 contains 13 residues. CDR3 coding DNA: TGTGCCAGCAGGCCGCCGAGCTCAGATACGCAGTATTTT. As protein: CASRPPSSDTQYF.

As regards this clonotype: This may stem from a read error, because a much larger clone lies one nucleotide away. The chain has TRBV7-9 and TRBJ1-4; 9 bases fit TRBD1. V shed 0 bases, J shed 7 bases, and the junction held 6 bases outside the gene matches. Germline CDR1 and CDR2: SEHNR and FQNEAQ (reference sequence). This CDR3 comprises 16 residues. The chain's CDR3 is CASSLAPGQGIEKLFF. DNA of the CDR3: TGTGCCAGCAGCTTAGCGCCGGGACAGGGTATTGAAAAACTGTTTTTT.

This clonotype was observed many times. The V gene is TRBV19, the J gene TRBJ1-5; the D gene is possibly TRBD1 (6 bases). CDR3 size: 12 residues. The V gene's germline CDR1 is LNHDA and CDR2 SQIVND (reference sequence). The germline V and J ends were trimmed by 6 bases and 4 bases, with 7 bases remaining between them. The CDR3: CASSQGNQPQHF. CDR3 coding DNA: TGTGCCAGTAGCCAGGGGAATCAGCCCCAGCATTTT.

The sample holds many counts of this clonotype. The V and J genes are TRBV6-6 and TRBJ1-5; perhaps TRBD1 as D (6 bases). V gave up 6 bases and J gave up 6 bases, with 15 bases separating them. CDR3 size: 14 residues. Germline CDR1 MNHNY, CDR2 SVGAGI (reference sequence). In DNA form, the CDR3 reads TGTGCCAGCAGGGAAACAGGGCCTGGTCAGCCCCAGCATTTT. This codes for CASRETGPGQPQHF.

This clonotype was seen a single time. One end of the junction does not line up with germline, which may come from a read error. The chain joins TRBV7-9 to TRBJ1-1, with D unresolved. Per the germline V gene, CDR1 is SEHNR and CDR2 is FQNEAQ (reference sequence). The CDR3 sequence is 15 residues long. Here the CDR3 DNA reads TGTGCCAGCAGCTTAGTAGAGGGATTTAACATTGAAGCTTCCTTT. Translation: CASSLVEGFNIEASF.

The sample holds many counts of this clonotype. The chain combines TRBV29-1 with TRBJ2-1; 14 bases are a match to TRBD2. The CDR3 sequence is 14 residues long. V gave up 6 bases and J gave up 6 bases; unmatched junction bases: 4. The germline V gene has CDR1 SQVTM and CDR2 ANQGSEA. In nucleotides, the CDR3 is TGCAGCGTGGCCGGGACTAGCGGGGGCAATGAGCAGTTCTTC. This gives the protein CSVAGTSGGNEQFF.

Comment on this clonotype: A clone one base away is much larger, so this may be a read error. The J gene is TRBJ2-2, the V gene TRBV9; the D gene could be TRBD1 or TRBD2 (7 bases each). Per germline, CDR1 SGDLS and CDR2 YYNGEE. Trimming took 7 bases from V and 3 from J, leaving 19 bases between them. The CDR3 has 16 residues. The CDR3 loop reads CASSLGRGPDTGELFF. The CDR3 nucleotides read TGTGCCAGCTCCCTTGGGAGGGGGCCGGACACCGGGGAGCTGTTTTTT.

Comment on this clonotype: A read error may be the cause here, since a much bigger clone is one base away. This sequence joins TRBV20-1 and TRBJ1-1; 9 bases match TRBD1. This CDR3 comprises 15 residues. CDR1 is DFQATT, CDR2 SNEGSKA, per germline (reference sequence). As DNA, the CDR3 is TGCAGTGCTAGATTTCCGGGACAGGGTCTCACTGAATCTTTCTTT. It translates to CSARFPGQGLTESFF.